One and the same sample provided the 5 T cell receptor beta chains below, sequenced in a study of T-cell memory formation after mild COVID-19 (dated by TCRdb to the early 2020s). Libraries were built with 5' RACE. The reads were generated on an Illumina NovaSeq 6000. TCRdb reran the public reads through fastp at Q25 and MiXCR, keeping productive beta chains. Merged by CDR3 protein, the rows form single entries marked with the most common genes and DNA. This sample gives around 250,000 distinct CDR3 sequences in total; 8% to 9.5% of them show up just once. 22% of the sample lies in the top ten. Sample: PBMCs or a T cell subset sorted from them (not recorded which). These receptor sequences come from a man aged 18 to 30 who had mild COVID-19 (a few samples of this study predate the infection). The sample titles of this study are shuffled in the database, so cell type and time point are left out; the donor was told from shared clones.

The V and J genes are TRBV4-2 and TRBJ1-1; D not certain. The CDR3 sequence is 18 residues long. Germline CDR1 is LGHNA and CDR2 is YNFKEQ. The V and J ends lost 0 bases and 2 bases respectively, with 19 bases between them. CDR3 amino acids: CASSQEGDVWQLNTEAFF. The CDR3 DNA sequence: TGTGCCAGCAGCCAAGAGGGAGATGTTTGGCAACTCAACACTGAAGCTTTCTTT.

This chain links TRBV5-6 with TRBJ2-6, with D perhaps matching TRBD2 (7 bases). Germline-derived CDR1 and CDR2 are SGHDT and YYEEEE. The CDR3 consists of 19 residues. Trimming removed 0 bases from V and 1 base from J, with 17 bases in between. CDR3 coding DNA: TGTGCCAGCAGCTTGGACTTCGGGGGGCTCAAGTCTGGGGCCAACGTCCTGACTTTC. It codes for CASSLDFGGLKSGANVLTF.

The chain combines TRBV3-1 with TRBJ1-1, with a weak D call TRBD1 (6 bases). The CDR3 consists of 16 residues. V was shortened by 1 base and J by 1 base, with 13 bases between the two germline ends. Germline V gene data show CDR1 as LGHDT and CDR2 as YNNKEL (reference sequence). CDR3 sequence: CASSQVSQGWNTEAFF. The CDR3 bases are TGTGCCAGCAGCCAAGTGAGCCAGGGGTGGAACACTGAAGCTTTCTTT.

This clonotype was found a few times. V usage is TRBV7-3 and J usage is TRBJ2-1; D remains ambiguous. Between the trimmed V and J ends, which lost 2 bases and 6 bases, there was a span of 5 bases. This CDR3 contains 12 residues. Germline values: CDR1 SGHTA, CDR2 FQGTGA. The DNA of the CDR3 is TGTGCCAGCAGCTTATTAGCCAATGAGCAGTTCTTC. The encoded protein is CASSLLANEQFF.

This clonotype was recorded a few times. The chain combines TRBV7-8 with TRBJ1-1, with D perhaps TRBD1 (5 bases). V was trimmed by 4 bases and J by 1 base, leaving 13 bases between them. The CDR3 length is 15 residues. Germline V gene data show CDR1 as SGHVS and CDR2 as FQNEAQ. The CDR3 is CASSYRDRQNTEAFF. The CDR3, as DNA: TGTGCCAGCAGCTATAGGGACCGGCAGAACACTGAAGCTTTCTTT.